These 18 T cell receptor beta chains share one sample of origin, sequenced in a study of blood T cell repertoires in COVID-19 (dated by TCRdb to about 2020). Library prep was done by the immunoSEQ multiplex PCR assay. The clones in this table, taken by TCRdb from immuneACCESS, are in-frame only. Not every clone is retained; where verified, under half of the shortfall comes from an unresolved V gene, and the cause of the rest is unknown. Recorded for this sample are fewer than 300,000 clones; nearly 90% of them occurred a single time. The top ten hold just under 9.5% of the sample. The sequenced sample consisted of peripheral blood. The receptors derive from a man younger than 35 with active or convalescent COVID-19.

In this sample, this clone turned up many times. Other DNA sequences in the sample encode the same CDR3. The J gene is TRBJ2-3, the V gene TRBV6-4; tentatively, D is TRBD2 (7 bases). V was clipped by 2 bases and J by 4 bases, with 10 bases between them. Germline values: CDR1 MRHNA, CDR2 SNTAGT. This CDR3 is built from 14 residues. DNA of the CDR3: TGTGCCAGCAGTGACGGGGGGGGCGCAGATACGCAGTATTTT. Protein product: CASSDGGGADTQYF.

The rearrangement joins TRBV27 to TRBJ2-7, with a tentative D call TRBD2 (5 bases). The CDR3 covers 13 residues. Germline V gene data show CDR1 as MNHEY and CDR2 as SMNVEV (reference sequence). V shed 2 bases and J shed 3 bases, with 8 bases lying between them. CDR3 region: CASSLRTSYEQYF. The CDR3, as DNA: TGTGCCAGCAGTTTACGAACTAGCTACGAGCAGTACTTC.

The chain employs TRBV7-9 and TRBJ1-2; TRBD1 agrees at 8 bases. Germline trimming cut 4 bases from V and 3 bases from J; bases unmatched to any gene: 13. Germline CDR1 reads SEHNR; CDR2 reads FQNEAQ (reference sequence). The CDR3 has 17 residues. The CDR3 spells CASSSYPLRQGHYGYTF. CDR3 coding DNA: TGTGCCAGCAGCTCCTACCCCCTTCGACAGGGGCACTATGGCTACACCTTC.

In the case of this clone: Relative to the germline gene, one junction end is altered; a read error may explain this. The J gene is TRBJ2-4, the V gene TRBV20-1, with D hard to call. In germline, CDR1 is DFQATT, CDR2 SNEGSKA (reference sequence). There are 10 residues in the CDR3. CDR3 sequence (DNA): TGCAGTGCTAGAGATGAGGCTTCCAACTTC. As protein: CSARDEASNF.

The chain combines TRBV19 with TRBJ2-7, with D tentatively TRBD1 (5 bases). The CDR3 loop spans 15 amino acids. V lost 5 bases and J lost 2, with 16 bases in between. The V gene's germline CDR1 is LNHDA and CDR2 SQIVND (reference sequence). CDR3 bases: TGTGCCAGTAGTTATACAGGCCTTGAACCCTACGAGCAGTACTTC. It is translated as CASSYTGLEPYEQYF. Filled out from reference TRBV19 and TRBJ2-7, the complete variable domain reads DGGITQSPKYLFRKEGQNVTLSCEQNLNHDAMYWYRQDPGQGLRLIYYSQIVNDFQKGDIAEGYSVSREKKESFPLTVTSAQKNPTAFYLCASSYTGLEPYEQYFGPGTRLTVT.

The CDR3 loop reads CASSPIGTGTPYNEQFF. In DNA form, the CDR3 reads TGCGCCAGCAGCCCAATCGGGACAGGGACCCCCTACAATGAGCAGTTCTTC. The genes are TRBV4-1 and TRBJ2-1; 9 nucleotides align to TRBD1. V gave up 4 bases and J gave up 2 bases; unmatched junction bases: 9. CDR1 MGHRA and CDR2 YSYEKL come from the germline V gene. The CDR3 extends over 17 amino acids.

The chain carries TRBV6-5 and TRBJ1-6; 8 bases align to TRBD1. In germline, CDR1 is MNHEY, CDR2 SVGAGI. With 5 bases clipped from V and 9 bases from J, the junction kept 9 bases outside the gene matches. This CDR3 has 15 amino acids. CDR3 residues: CASSLGQGYRSPLHF. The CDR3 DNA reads TGTGCCAGCAGTCTCGGACAGGGTTATCGTTCACCCCTCCACTTT.

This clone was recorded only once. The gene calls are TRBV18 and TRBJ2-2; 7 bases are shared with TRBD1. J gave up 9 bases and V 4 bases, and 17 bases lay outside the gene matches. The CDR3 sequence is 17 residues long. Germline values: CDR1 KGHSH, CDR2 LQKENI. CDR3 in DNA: TGTGCCAGCTCACGAACCCCAGGGGGTGGCCGGCCCCGGGAGCTGTTTTTT. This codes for CASSRTPGGGRPRELFF.

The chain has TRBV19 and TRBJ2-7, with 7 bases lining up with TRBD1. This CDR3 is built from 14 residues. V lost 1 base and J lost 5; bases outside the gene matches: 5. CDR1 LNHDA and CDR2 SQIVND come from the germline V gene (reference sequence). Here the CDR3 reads CASSIARGRNEQYF. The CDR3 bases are TGTGCCAGTAGTATAGCGAGGGGGCGGAACGAGCAGTACTTC.

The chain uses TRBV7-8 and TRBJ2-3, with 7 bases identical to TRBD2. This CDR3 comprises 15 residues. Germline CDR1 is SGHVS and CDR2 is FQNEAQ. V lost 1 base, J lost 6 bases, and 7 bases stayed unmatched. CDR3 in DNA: TGTGCCAGCAGCTTAGTCGGCGGGGGACCCGATACGCAGTATTTT. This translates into CASSLVGGGPDTQYF.

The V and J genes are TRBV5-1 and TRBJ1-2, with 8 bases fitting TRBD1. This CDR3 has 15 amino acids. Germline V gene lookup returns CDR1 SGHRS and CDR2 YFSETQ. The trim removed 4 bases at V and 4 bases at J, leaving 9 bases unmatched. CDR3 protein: CASSPAGQGSYGYTF. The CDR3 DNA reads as TGCGCCAGCAGCCCCGCTGGACAGGGATCCTATGGCTACACCTTC.

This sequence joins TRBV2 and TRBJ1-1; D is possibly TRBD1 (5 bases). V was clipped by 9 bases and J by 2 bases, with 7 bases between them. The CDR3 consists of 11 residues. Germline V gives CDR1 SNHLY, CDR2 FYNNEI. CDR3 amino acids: CARTANTEAFF. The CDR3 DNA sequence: TGTGCCAGGACAGCAAACACTGAAGCTTTCTTT.

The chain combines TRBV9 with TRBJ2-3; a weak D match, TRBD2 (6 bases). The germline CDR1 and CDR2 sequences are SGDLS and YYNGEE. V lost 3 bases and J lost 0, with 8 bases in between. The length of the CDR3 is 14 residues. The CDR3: CASSASGSTDTQYF. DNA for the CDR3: TGTGCCAGCAGCGCCAGCGGGAGCACAGATACGCAGTATTTT.

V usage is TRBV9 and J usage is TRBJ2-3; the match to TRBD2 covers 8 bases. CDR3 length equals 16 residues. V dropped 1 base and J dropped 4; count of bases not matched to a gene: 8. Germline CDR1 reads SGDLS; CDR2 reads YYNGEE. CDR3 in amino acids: CASSVPRGGLSDTQYF. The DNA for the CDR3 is TGTGCCAGCAGCGTACCTCGGGGGGGGCTATCAGATACGCAGTATTTT.

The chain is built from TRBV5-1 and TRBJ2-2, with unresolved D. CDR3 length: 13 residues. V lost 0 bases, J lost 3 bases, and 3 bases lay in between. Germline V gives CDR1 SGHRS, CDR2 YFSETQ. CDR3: CASSLGHTGELFF. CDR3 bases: TGCGCCAGCAGCTTGGGGCACACCGGGGAGCTGTTTTTT.

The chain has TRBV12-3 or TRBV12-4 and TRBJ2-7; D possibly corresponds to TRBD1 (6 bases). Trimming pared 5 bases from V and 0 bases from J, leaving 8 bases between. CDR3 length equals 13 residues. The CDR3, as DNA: TGTGCCAGCAGTGGACAGAACTCCTACGAGCAGTACTTC. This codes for CASSGQNSYEQYF.

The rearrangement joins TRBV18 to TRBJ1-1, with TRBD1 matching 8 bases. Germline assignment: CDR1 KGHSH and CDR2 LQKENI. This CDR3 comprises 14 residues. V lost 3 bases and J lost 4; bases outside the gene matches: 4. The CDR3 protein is CASSPRTGSTEAFF. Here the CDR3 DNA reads TGTGCCAGCTCACCCAGGACAGGGTCCACTGAAGCTTTCTTT.

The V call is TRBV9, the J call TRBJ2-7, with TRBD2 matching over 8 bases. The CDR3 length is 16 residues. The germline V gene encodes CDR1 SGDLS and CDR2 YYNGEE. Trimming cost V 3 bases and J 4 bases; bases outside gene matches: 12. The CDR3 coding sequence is TGTGCCAGCAGCGGGGGTCGTTCTAGCGGGCCATACGAGCAGTACTTC. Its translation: CASSGGRSSGPYEQYF.